This TCR beta chain was sequenced during a study of T cell responses to AZD1222 COVID-19 vaccine. Study results and caveats: Elevations in Spike-specific TCR breadth and depth followed administration of two AZD1222 doses. Researchers took repertoire samples only after the peak T cell response had come. Most donors were white British and more were female, and clonal diversity was possibly underestimated.

This clone was seen a single time. Its matching antigen is unknown. Profiled with immunoSEQ multiplex PCR; TCRdb holds only in-frame clones, not every one. The profile shows over 100,000 clones, around 85% of them singletons. The source material was peripheral blood, sampled 28 days after the second dose of the MenACWY control vaccine. This TCR was sampled from an adult who received the MenACWY meningococcal vaccine as a control.

The CDR3 sequence is CATSEATGESLYNEQFF. The CDR3 coding sequence is TGTGCCACCAGTGAAGCGACAGGAGAGAGTCTCTACAATGAGCAGTTCTTC. This chain links TRBV24-1 with TRBJ2-1; the D gene is possibly TRBD1 (6 bases). V was trimmed by 4 bases and J by 3 bases, leaving 18 bases between them. This CDR3 is 17 amino acids long. Germline V CDR1 and CDR2: KGHDR, SFDVKD.